The next 21 T cell receptor beta chains were all read from a single sample in a study of T cells expressing NK-cell markers. TCRdb re-analyzed the 5' RACE reads; it lists each CDR3 protein once, without DNA. The data show around 260,000 distinct CDR3 sequences, and the top ten clones hold 4.2%. The sample consisted of blood T cells: a sorted CD56 or NKG2C T cell subset, CD4+ or CD8+ T cells, or bulk PBMC T cells (not recorded which). These receptor sequences come from a woman between 18 and 70 years old in good health.

The chain is built from TRBV5-1 and TRBJ2-5; TCRdb designates TRBD2, a call that cannot be tested without DNA. Germline lookup yields CDR1 SGHRS and CDR2 YFSETQ. This CDR3 spans 16 amino acids. The chain's CDR3 is CASRRASEPYQETQYF.

V usage is TRBV20-1 and J usage is TRBJ1-1. Looked up from germline, CDR1 is DFQATT and CDR2 is SNEGSKA (reference sequence). This CDR3 comprises 12 residues. CDR3 region: CSASLVNTEAFF.

The V and J genes are TRBV9 and TRBJ2-3. CDR3 length: 15 residues. Germline V gene sequence: CDR1 SGDLS, CDR2 YYNGEE. The CDR3 reads CASSVLWVTTDTQYF. Drawing the rest from reference TRBV9 and TRBJ2-3, the complete variable domain is DSGVTQTPKHLITATGQRVTLRCSPRSGDLSVYWYQQSLDQGLQFLIQYYNGEERAKGNILERFSAQQFPDLHSELNLSSLELGDSALYFCASSVLWVTTDTQYFGPGTRLTVL.

The chain links TRBV7-2 to TRBJ1-2. Germline CDR1 and CDR2: SGHTA and FQGNSA. The CDR3 has 15 residues. The CDR3 sequence is CASSSWTSANYGYTF.

The chain links TRBV6-5 to TRBJ2-5; absent DNA, TCRdb's TRBD1 call cannot be checked. The V gene's germline CDR1 is MNHEY and CDR2 SVGAGI. This CDR3 comprises 17 residues. The CDR3 region is CASSYDAGGTPRETQYF.

This chain uses TRBV27 with TRBJ1-2; TCRdb picks TRBD1, but there is no DNA to check that call. CDR3 length: 13 residues. Germline V lookup: CDR1 MNHEY, CDR2 SMNVEV (reference sequence). The CDR3 reads CASSLRGQRGYTF.

This chain connects TRBV6-6 to TRBJ1-2. CDR1 and CDR2 (germline): MNHNY, SVGAGI (reference sequence). This CDR3 spans 12 amino acids. The CDR3 region is CASWKSGSGYTF.

The rearrangement joins TRBV19 to TRBJ2-2; TCRdb designates TRBD1, a call that cannot be tested without DNA. The CDR3 runs 15 residues. Germline CDR1 reads LNHDA; CDR2 reads SQIVND (reference sequence). CDR3 loop: CASSIRRGATGELFF.

The V gene is TRBV5-1, the J gene TRBJ1-4; TCRdb picks TRBD1, but there is no DNA to check that call. This CDR3 has 15 amino acids. Germline V gene lookup returns CDR1 SGHRS and CDR2 YFSETQ. The CDR3 reads CASSLLGTYNEKLFF.

The rearrangement uses TRBV5-4 and TRBJ2-1; no DNA is available, so the TRBD2 call from TCRdb remains unchecked. Per the germline V gene, CDR1 is SGHNT and CDR2 is YYREEE (reference sequence). CDR3 length equals 14 residues. CDR3 protein: CASSLKTRGNEQFF. Full variable domain (remainder filled in from reference TRBV5-4 and TRBJ2-1): ETGVTQSPTHLIKTRGQQVTLRCSSQSGHNTVSWYQQALGQGPQFIFQYYREEENGRGNFPPRFSGLQFPNYSSELNVNALELDDSALYLCASSLKTRGNEQFFGPGTRLTVL.

The rearrangement links TRBV18 to TRBJ2-1; as DNA is missing, the TRBD2 call by TCRdb cannot be tested. The CDR3 covers 15 residues. The germline gives CDR1 KGHSH, CDR2 LQKENI. The CDR3: CASSPGLAGDPEQFF.

V gene TRBV12-3 or TRBV12-4 combines with J gene TRBJ2-1; the D call of TRBD1 rests on TCRdb alone, since no DNA is present to check it. The length of the CDR3 is 16 residues. The CDR3 is CASSANTGTGVIEQFF.

The chain employs TRBV7-7 and TRBJ2-1; the D call of TRBD2 rests on TCRdb alone, since no DNA is present to check it. Germline lookup yields CDR1 SSHAT and CDR2 FNYEAQ (reference sequence). The CDR3 is 15 amino acids. CDR3: CASSSTSGSVNEQFF.

The rearrangement joins TRBV20-1 to TRBJ1-6; TCRdb's D gene call, TRBD1, goes unchecked for lack of DNA. In germline, CDR1 is DFQATT, CDR2 SNEGSKA (reference sequence). There are 14 residues in the CDR3. The CDR3 here is CSAQETGGYSPLHF.

CDR3 loop: CASSESHGGHSYNEQFF. This chain uses TRBV6-1 with TRBJ2-1; there is no DNA to check the TCRdb D call of TRBD1. Germline V gene data show CDR1 as MNHNS and CDR2 as SASEGT. This CDR3 has 17 residues.

V and J are TRBV7-2 and TRBJ2-1. This CDR3 is 11 amino acids long. Germline lookup yields CDR1 SGHTA and CDR2 FQGNSA. CDR3 protein: CASSPKDEQFF.

V is TRBV5-6 and J is TRBJ2-3. Germline loops: CDR1 SGHDT, CDR2 YYEEEE. This CDR3 contains 13 residues. CDR3 loop: CASSVSPPDTQYF.

The chain employs TRBV20-1 and TRBJ1-4. The CDR3 length is 11 residues. Germline V gene sequence: CDR1 DFQATT, CDR2 SNEGSKA (reference sequence). CDR3 amino acids: CSARLSEKLFF.

CDR3: CSARDPGAKGDTQYF. The chain combines TRBV20-1 with TRBJ2-3; the TCRdb D gene call, TRBD1, has no DNA to confirm it. The CDR3 length is 15 residues. Germline loops: CDR1 DFQATT, CDR2 SNEGSKA (reference sequence).

J is TRBJ1-6 and V is TRBV9. This CDR3 is built from 15 residues. Germline lookup yields CDR1 SGDLS and CDR2 YYNGEE. CDR3 loop: CASSAGSIGNSPLHF.

The CDR3 reads CSARRGPYSYNEQFF. The rearrangement joins TRBV20-1 to TRBJ2-1; the TCRdb D gene call, TRBD1, has no DNA to confirm it. The length of the CDR3 is 15 residues. In germline, CDR1 is DFQATT, CDR2 SNEGSKA (reference sequence).